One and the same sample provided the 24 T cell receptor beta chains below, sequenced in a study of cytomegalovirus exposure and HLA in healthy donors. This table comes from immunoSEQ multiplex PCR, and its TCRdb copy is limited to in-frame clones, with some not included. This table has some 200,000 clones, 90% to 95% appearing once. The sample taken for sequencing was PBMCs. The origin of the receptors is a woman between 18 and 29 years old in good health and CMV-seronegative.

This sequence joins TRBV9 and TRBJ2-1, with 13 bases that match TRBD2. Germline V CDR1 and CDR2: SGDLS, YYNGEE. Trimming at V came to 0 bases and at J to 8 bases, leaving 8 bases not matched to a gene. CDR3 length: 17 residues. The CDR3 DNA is TGTGCCAGCAGCGTAGCCTGGACTAGCGGGAGTCTTTATGAGCAGTTCTTC. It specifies CASSVAWTSGSLYEQFF.

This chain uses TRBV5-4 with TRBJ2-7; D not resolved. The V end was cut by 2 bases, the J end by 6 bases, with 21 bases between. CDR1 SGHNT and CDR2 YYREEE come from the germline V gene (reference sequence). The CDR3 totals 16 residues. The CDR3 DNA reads TGTGCCAGCAGCTTACACTGGCCGGCCCCTGGGCTCGAGCAGTACTTC. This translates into CASSLHWPAPGLEQYF.

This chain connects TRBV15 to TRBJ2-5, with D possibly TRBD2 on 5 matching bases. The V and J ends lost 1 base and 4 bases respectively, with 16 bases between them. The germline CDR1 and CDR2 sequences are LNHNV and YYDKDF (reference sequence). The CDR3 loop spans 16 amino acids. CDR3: CATSRVAFLGGETQYF. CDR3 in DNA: TGTGCCACCAGCAGAGTAGCGTTCCTAGGTGGAGAGACCCAGTACTTC. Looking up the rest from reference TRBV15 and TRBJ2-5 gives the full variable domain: DAMVIQNPRYQVTQFGKPVTLSCSQTLNHNVMYWYQQKSSQAPKLLFHYYDKDFNNEADTPDNFQSRRPNTSFCFLDIRSPGLGDTAMYLCATSRVAFLGGETQYFGPGTRLLVL.

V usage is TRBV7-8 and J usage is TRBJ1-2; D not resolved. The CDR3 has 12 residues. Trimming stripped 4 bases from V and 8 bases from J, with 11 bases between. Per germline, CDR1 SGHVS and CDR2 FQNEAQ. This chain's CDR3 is CASSSKVGGYTF. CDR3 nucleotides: TGTGCCAGCAGCTCGAAAGTTGGCGGCTACACCTTC.

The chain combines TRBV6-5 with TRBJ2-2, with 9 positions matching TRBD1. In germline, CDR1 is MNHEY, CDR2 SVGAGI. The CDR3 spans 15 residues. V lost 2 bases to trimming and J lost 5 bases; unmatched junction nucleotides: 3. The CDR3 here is CASSYRQGGTGELFF. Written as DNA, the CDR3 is TGTGCCAGCAGTTACCGACAGGGGGGTACCGGGGAGCTGTTTTTT.

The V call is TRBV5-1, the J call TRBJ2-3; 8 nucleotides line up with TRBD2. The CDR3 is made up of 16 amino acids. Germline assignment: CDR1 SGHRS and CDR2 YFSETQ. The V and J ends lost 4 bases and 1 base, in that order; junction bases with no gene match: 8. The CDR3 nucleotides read TGCGCCAGCAGCCCAATGACGACTAGCGGCACAGATACGCAGTATTTT. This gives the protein CASSPMTTSGTDTQYF.

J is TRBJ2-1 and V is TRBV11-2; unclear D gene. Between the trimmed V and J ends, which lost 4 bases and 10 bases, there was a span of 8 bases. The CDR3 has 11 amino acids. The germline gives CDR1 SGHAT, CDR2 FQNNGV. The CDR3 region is CASSSWAEQFF. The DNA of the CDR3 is TGTGCCAGCAGCTCTTGGGCCGAGCAGTTCTTC.

The CDR3 DNA sequence: TGTGCCTGGACACTAGCGGGCAATGAGCAGTTCTTC. Its translation: CAWTLAGNEQFF. The V call is TRBV30, the J call TRBJ2-1, with TRBD2 matching over 9 bases. V shed 4 bases, J shed 6 bases, and the junction held 1 base outside the gene matches. CDR1 GTSNPN and CDR2 SVGIG come from the germline V gene (reference sequence). This CDR3 comprises 12 residues.

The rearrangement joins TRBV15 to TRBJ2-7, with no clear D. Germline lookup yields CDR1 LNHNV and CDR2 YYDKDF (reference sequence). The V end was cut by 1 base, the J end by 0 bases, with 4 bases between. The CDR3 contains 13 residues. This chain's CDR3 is CATSRGGSYEQYF. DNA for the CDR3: TGTGCCACCAGCAGAGGAGGCTCCTACGAGCAGTACTTC.

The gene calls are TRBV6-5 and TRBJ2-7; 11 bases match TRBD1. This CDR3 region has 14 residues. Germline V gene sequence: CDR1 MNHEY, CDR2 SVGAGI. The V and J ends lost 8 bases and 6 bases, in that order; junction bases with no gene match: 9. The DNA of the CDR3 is TGTGCCAGCGGCGGGACAGGGGGTTTTGCCGAGCAGTACTTC. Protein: CASGGTGGFAEQYF.

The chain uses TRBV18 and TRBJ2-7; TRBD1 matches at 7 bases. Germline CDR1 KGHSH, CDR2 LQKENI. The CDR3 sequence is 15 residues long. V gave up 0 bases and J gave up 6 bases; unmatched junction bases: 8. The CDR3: CASSPPGGAQSEQYF. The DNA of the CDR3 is TGTGCCAGCTCACCACCAGGGGGCGCTCAGTCCGAGCAGTACTTC.

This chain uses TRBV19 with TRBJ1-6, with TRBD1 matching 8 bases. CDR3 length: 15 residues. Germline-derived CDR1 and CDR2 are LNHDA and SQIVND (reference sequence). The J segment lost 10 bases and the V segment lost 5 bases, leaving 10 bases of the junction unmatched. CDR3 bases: TGTGCCAGTAGTCCTACTTTGACAGGGGCATCACCCCTCCACTTT. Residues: CASSPTLTGASPLHF.

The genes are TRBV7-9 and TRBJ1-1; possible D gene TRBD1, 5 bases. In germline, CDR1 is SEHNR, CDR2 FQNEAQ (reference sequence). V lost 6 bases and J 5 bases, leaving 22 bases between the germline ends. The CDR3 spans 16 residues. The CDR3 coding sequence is TGTGCCAGCAGTGACGAAGAAGGGGCCAGAATAACTGAAGCTTTCTTT. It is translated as CASSDEEGARITEAFF.

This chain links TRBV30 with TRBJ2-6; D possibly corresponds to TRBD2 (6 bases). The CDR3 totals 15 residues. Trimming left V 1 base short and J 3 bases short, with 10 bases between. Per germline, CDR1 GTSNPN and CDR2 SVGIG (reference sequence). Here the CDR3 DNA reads TGTGCCTGGAGTGGACTAGGGGTTGGGGCCAACGTCCTGACTTTC. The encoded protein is CAWSGLGVGANVLTF.

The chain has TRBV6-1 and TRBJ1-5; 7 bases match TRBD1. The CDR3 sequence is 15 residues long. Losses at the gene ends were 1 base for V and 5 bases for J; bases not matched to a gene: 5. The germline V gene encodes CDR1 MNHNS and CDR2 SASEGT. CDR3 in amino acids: CASSEVQGKDQPQHF. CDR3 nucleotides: TGTGCCAGCAGTGAAGTACAGGGGAAGGATCAGCCCCAGCATTTT.

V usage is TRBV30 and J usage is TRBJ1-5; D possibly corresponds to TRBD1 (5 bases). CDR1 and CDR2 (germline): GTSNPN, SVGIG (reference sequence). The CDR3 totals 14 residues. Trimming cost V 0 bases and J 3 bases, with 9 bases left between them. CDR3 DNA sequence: TGTGCCTGGAGTGTACGACAGAACAATCAGCCCCAGCATTTT. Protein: CAWSVRQNNQPQHF.

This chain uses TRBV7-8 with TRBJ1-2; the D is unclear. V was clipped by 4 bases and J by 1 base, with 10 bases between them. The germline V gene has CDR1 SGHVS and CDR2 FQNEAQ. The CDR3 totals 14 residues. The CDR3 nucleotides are TGTGCCAGCAGCTCCAGTGAATATAACTATGGCTACACCTTC. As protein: CASSSSEYNYGYTF.

The CDR3 nucleotides are TGTGCCAGTACCCAACCCAGGGGTATATCCAGCAATCAGCCCCAGCATTTT. It encodes CASTQPRGISSNQPQHF. This chain joins TRBV19 and TRBJ1-5; D is possibly TRBD1 (6 bases). The CDR3 covers 17 residues. CDR1 and CDR2 from the germline V gene are LNHDA and SQIVND (reference sequence). Between the trimmed V and J ends, which lost 7 bases and 1 base, there was a span of 20 bases. Together with reference TRBV19 and TRBJ1-5, the CDR3 gives the full variable domain: DGGITQSPKYLFRKEGQNVTLSCEQNLNHDAMYWYRQDPGQGLRLIYYSQIVNDFQKGDIAEGYSVSREKKESFPLTVTSAQKNPTAFYLCASTQPRGISSNQPQHFGDGTRLSIL.

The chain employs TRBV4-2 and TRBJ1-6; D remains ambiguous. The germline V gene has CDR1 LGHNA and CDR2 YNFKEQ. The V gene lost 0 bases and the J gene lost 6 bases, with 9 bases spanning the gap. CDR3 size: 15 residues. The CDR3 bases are TGTGCCAGCAGCCAAGACCCCGACTTTAATTCACCCCTCCACTTT. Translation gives CASSQDPDFNSPLHF.

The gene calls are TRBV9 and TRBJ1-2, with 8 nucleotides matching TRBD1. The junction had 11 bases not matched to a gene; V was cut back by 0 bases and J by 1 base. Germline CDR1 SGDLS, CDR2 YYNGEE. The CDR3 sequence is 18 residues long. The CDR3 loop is CASSVGKTGAKFNYGYTF. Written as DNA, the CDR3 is TGTGCCAGCAGCGTAGGGAAGACAGGGGCGAAATTTAACTATGGCTACACCTTC.

CDR3 bases: TGTGCCAGCAGTTTAGGACAGGGATTCGTTGCAACTAATGAAAAACTGTTTTTT. Encoded protein: CASSLGQGFVATNEKLFF. This rearrangement joins TRBV2 to TRBJ1-4; TRBD1 agrees at 8 bases. The CDR3 sequence is 18 residues long. Germline CDR1 and CDR2: SNHLY and FYNNEI. The junction had 11 bases not matched to a gene; V was cut back by 5 bases and J by 0 bases.

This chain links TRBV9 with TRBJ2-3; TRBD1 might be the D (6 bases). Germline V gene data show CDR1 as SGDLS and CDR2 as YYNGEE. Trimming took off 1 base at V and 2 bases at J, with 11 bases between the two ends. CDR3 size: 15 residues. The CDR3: CASSVTAGATDTQYF. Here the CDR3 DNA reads TGTGCCAGCAGCGTAACCGCAGGGGCCACAGATACGCAGTATTTT.

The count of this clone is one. This chain's CDR3 is CASSVLAGVNEQFF. CDR3 nucleotides: TGTGCCAGCAGTGTACTAGCGGGAGTTAATGAGCAGTTCTTC. V gene TRBV6-4 combines with J gene TRBJ2-1; 11 bases agree with TRBD2. Germline values: CDR1 MRHNA, CDR2 SNTAGT. V was clipped by 4 bases and J by 7 bases; unmatched bases: 3. The CDR3 loop spans 14 amino acids.

CDR3 sequence reads: CASSFRLTDGTLVYGYTF. CDR3 sequence (DNA): TGTGCCAGCAGTTTTCGCCTGACCGACGGGACTCTTGTCTATGGCTACACCTTC. V gene TRBV28 combines with J gene TRBJ1-2; possible D gene TRBD1, 5 bases. Germline lookup yields CDR1 MDHEN and CDR2 SYDVKM. Trimming took 3 bases from V and 4 from J, leaving 24 bases between them. The CDR3 spans 18 residues.